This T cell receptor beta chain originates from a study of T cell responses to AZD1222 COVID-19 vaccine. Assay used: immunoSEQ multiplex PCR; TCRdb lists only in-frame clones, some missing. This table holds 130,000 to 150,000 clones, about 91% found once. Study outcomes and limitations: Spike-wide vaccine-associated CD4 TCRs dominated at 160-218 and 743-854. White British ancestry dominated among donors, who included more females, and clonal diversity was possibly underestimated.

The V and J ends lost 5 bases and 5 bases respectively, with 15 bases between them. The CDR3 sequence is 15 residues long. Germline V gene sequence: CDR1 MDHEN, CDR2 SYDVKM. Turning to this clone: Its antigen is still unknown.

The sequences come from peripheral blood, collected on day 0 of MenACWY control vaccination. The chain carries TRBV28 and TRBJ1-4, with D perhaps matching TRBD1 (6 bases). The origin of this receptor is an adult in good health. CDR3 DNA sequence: TGTGCCAGCAGTCCCTCACAGGGATGGAATGAAAAACTGTTTTTT. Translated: CASSPSQGWNEKLFF.